This T cell receptor beta chain appears in the sequencing data of a study of early T cells in non-severe SARS-CoV-2 infection (dated by TCRdb to the early 2020s). Notes on the research overall: Bulk RNA from unsorted whole blood was used for TCR sequencing, so alpha and beta chains could not be paired. Broad study findings and their caveats: VDJdb matching was skewed toward anti-spike CD8 responses and likely underestimated virus-specific expansions by missing private and CD4 specificities.

The receptor library was made with 5' RACE. Sequencing instrument: NextSeq 500. In the TCR library protocol, unique molecular identifiers were attached to individual cDNA molecules to correct for PCR bias and sequencing error. Sequencing covered both TCR alpha and beta chains, and within each sample the abundances of alpha and beta sequences were tightly co-correlated. The published analysis was carried out like this. V gene, J gene and CDR3 annotation of TCR sequences was performed with Decombinator V4. Expanded TCRs were defined as changing significantly between any two time points under a Poisson model with p below 0.0001. TCR abundances were normalised to the total number of TCRs sequenced in each sample and reported as counts per million. TRAV1-2 paired with TRAJ12, TRAJ20 or TRAJ33 defined MAIT TCRs, while TRAV10 paired with TRAJ18 defined iNKT TCRs. A search of VDJdb, accessed on 1 November 2021, was run for TCRs annotated to CMV, EBV and SARS-CoV-2, with TCRs annotated for multiple antigens excluded. Starting from the raw public reads, TCRdb applied fastp trimming at Q25, assembled clones with MiXCR and retained in-frame beta chains. Entries that share a CDR3 protein sequence are merged under the most common genes and DNA. TCRdb assigned the V and J calls; the authors' analysis was not used. Present in this sample are around 21,000 distinct CDR3 sequences, over 5.5% of which were seen just once. The biggest ten clones account for about 14% of the sample.

The study was a case-control design nested within a healthcare worker cohort in London, UK, with weekly nasopharyngeal swab PCR tests and blood sampling. Healthcare workers were recruited between 23 and 31 March 2020, during the week of the UK lockdown, and were followed weekly for up to roughly 16 weeks. About this clonotype itself: There is no known antigen for this receptor. No much larger clone is present one base from it, and per-base qualities are unavailable.

Spanning cysteine to phenylalanine, the CDR3 consists of 13 amino acids. Only the CDR3 portion is preserved as DNA: 39 bases, with reading frame beginning at the first base. From a lookup of the germline V gene (reference sequence), CDR1 and CDR2 are SGHNT and YYREEE. V was cut back by 2 bases and J by 5 bases, leaving a gap of 9 bases between them. The origin of this receptor is an adult who was a healthcare worker with PCR-confirmed SARS-CoV-2 infection or an uninfected control (not recorded which). This material consisted of whole blood, taken at baseline. The chain uses TRBV5-4 and TRBJ2-3, with a weak D call of TRBD1 (6 bases match). In nucleotide form, the sequence is TGTGCCAGCAGCTTACAGGGCCTAGATACGCAGTATTTT. It encodes CASSLQGLDTQYF.